This TCR beta chain came from a study of neurological immune-mediated disorders. This clonotype appeared many times. TCRdb redid the calling of the 5' RACE reads with MiXCR, one entry per CDR3 protein. The sample has tens of thousands of distinct CDR3 sequences; around 5.2% are singletons. Germline V CDR1 and CDR2: SGHDT, YYEEEE. V lost 0 bases and J lost 3, with 4 bases in between. The CDR3 extends over 12 amino acids. Specimen: PBMCs. The chain couples TRBV5-6 to TRBJ2-7, with unresolved D. This receptor was taken from a woman aged 45-65 years with multiple sclerosis. As DNA, the CDR3 is TGTGCCAGCAGCTTGGAGAACTACGAGCAGTACTTC. The encoded protein is CASSLENYEQYF.